This T cell receptor (beta chain) is from a study of PD-L1 blockade in urothelial cancer. Across the study: Blood underwent analysis 3 weeks (second dose) and 6 weeks after treatment began.

The sample's time point: pretreatment peripheral blood. This CDR3 has 14 amino acids. The germline V gene has CDR1 LGHNA and CDR2 YSLEER. The trim removed 3 bases at V and 4 bases at J, leaving 5 bases unmatched. Study-wide results and caveats: Enhanced expansion of tumor-associated blood clones at 3 weeks characterized durable-benefit patients.

This clone showed up just a few times. Its antigen is unidentified. Repertoires were generated with immunoSEQ multiplex PCR, while TCRdb's copy carries only in-frame clones and drops some. Of under 55,000 clones listed, around 80% are singletons. The chain carries TRBV4-3 and TRBJ1-2, with TRBD1 matching 7 bases. The sample consisted of PBMCs, taken around atezolizumab (anti-PD-L1) treatment. The clonotype was recovered from a man in his 70s with urothelial cancer. CDR3 DNA sequence: TGCGCCAGCAGCCAGACGACAGGGACCTATGGCTACACCTTC. It yields the protein CASSQTTGTYGYTF.